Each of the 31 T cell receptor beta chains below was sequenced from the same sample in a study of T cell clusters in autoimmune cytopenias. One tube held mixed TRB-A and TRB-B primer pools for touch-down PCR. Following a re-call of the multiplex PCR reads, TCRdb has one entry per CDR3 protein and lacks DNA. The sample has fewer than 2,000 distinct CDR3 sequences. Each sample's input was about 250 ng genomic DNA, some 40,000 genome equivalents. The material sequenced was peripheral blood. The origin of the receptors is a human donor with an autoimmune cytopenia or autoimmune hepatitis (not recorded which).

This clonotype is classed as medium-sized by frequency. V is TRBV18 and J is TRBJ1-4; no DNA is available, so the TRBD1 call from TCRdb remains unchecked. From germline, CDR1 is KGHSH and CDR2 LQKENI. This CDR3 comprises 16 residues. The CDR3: CASSPPMGRTNEKLFF.

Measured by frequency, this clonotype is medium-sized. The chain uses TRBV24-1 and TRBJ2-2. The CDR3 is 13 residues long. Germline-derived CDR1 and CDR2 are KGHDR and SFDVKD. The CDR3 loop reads CATSDYSYGELFF.

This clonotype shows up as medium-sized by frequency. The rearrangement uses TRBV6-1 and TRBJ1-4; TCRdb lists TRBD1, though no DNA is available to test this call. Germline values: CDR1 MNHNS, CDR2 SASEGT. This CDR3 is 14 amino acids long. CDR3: CAINRGQGTEKLFF.

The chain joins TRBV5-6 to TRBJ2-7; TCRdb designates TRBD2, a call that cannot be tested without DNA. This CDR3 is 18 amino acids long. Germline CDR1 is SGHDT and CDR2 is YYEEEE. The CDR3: CASNGLAGGNSLKHEQYF.

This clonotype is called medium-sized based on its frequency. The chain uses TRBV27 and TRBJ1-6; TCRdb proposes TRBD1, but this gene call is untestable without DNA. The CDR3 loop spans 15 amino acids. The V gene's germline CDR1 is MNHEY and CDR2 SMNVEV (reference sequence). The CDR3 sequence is CASSWTGALDSPLHF.

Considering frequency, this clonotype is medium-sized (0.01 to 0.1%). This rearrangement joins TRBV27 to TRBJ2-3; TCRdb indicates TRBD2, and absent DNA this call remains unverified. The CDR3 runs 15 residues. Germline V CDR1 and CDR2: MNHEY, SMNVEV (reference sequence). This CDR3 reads CASSSPTTSGVTQYF.

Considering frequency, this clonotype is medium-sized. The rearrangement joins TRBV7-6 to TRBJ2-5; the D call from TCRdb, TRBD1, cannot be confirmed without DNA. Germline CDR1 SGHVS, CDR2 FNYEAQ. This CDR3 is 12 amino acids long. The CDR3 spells CAIGGPRETQYF.

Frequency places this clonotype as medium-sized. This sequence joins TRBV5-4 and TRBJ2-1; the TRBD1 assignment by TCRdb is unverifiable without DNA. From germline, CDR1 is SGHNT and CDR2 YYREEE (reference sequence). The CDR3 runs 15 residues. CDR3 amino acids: CASSPAPSSYNEQFF.

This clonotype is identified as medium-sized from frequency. CDR3 amino acids: CTGRSSGGKLFF. V is TRBV29-1 and J is TRBJ1-4; the D gene TCRdb calls, TRBD1, cannot be checked with no DNA. The CDR3 covers 12 residues. Germline V gene sequence: CDR1 SQVTM, CDR2 ANQGSEA.

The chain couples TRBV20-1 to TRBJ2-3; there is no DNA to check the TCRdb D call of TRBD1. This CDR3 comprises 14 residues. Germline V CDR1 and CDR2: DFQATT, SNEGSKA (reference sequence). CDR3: CSAPSGAVTDTQYF.

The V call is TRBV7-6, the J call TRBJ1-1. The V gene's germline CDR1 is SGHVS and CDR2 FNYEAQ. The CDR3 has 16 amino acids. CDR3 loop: CASKPSWGGRGTEAFF.

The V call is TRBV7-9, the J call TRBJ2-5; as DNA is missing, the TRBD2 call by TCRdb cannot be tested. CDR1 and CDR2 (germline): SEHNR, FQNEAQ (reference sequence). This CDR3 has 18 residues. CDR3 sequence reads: CASKPPIRLAGGLETQYF.

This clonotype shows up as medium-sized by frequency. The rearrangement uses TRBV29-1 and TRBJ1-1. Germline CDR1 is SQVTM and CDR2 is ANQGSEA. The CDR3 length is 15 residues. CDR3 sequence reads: CSVEDPLGVNTEAFF.

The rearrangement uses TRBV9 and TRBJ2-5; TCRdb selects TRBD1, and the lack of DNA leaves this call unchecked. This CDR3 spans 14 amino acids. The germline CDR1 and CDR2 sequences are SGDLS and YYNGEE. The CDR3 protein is CASSPLTARETQYF.

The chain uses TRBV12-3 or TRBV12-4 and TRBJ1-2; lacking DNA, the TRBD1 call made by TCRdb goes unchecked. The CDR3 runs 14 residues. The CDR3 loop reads CASSGVGVDYGYTF.

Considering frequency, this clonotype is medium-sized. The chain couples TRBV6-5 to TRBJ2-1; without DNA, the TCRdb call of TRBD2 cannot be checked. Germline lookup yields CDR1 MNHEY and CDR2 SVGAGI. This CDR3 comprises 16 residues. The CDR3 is CASRSPLAGAYNEQFF.

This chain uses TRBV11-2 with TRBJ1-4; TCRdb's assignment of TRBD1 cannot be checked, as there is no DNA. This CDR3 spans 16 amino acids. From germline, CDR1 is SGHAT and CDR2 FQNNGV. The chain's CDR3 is CASSPGRGQGGEKLFF.

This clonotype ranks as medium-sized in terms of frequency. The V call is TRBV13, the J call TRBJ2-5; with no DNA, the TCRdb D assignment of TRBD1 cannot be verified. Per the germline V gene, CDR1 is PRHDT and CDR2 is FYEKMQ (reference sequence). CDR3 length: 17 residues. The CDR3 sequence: CASSSSRDRGFQETQYF.

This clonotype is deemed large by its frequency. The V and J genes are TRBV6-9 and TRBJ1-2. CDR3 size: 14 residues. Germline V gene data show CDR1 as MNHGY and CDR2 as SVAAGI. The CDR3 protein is CASTQGEKVGGYTF.

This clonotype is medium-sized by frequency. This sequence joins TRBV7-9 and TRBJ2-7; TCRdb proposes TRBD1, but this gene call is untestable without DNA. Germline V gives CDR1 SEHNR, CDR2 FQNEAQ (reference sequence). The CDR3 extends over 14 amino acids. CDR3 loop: CASSLTQGENEQYF.

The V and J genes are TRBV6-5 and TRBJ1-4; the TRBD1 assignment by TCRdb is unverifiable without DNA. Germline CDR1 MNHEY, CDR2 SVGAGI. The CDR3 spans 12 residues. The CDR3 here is CASSGRDEKLFF.

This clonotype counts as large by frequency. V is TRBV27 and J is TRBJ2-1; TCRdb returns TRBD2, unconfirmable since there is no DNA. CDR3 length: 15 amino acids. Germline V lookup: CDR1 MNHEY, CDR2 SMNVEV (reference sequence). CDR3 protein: CASSRGDLGGNEQFF.

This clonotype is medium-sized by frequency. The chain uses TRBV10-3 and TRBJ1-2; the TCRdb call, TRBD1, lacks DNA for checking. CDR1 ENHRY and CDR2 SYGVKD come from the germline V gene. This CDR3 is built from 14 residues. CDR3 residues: CAIGGGQGRLGYTF.

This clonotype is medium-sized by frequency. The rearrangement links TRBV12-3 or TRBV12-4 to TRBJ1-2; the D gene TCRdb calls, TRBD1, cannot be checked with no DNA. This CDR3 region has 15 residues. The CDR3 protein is CASSFFRQGEHGYTF.

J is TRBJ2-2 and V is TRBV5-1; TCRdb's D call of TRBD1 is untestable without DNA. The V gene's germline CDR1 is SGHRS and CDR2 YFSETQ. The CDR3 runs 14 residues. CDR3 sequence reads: CASSLKGQDGELFF. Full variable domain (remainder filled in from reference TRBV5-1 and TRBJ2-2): KAGVTQTPRYLIKTRGQQVTLSCSPISGHRSVSWYQQTPGQGLQFLFEYFSETQRNKGNFPGRFSGRQFSNSRSEMNVSTLELGDSALYLCASSLKGQDGELFFGEGSRLTVL.

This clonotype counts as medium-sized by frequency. The CDR3 region is CATAGGSTDTQYF. This chain uses TRBV18 with TRBJ2-3; TCRdb outputs TRBD2, but without DNA this stays unchecked. Germline assignment: CDR1 KGHSH and CDR2 LQKENI. This CDR3 is built from 13 residues.

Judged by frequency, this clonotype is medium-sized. CDR3 region: CASSLAIDTGELFF. The chain has TRBV12-3 or TRBV12-4 and TRBJ2-2. This CDR3 contains 14 residues.

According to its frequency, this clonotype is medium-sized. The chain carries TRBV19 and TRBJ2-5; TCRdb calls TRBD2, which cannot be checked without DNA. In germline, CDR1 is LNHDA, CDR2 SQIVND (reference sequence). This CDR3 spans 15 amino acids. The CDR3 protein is CASSWTSGVGETQYF.

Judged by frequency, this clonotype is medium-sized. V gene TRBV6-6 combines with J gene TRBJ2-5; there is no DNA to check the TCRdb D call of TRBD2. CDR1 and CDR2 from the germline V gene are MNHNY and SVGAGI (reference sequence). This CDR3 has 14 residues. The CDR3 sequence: CASSYSDGGETQYF.

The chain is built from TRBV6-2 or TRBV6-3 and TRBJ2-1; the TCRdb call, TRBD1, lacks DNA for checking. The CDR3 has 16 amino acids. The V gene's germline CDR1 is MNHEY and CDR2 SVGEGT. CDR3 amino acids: CASSLVGGASYNEQFF.

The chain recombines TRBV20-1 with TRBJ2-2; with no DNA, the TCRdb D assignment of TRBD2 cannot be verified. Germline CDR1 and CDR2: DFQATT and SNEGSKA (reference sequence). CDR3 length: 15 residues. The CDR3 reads CSASPGASPTGELFF.